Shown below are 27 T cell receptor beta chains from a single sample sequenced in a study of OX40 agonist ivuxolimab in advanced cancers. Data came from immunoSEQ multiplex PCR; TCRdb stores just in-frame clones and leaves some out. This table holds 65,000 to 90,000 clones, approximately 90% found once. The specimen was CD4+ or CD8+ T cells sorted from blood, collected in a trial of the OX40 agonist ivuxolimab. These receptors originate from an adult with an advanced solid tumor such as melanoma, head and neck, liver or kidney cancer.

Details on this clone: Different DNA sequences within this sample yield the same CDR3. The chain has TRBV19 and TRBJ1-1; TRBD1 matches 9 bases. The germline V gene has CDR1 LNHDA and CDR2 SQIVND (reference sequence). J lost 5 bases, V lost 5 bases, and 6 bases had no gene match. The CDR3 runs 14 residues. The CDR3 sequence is CASSPGQGGTEAFF. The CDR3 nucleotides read TGTGCCAGTAGTCCGGGACAGGGCGGGACTGAAGCTTTCTTT.

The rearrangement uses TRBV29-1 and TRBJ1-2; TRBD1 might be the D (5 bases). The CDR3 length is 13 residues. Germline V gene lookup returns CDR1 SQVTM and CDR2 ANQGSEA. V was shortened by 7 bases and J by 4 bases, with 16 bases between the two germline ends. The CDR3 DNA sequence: TGCAGCGCCGCCTTGGACACTACCTATGGCTACACCTTC. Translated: CSAALDTTYGYTF.

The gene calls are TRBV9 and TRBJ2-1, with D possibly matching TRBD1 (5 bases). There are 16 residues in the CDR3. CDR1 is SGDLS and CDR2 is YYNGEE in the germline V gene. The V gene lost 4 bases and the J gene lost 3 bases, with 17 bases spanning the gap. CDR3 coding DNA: TGTGCCAGCAGCCCAATCTCAGGGTATCACTACAATGAGCAGTTCTTC. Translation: CASSPISGYHYNEQFF.

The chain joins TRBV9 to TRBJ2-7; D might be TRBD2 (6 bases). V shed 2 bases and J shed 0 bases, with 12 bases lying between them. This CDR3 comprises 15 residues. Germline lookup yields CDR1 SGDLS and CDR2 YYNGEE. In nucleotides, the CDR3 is TGTGCCAGCAGCGTCGGAGGGGCCGTCTCCTACGAGCAGTACTTC. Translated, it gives CASSVGGAVSYEQYF.

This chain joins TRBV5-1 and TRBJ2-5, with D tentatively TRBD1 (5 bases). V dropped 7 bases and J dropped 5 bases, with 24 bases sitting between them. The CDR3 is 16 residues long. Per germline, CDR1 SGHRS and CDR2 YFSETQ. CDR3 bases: TGCGCCAGCGAAAGGACCGGACACTCCCTCGAGGAGACCCAGTACTTC. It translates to CASERTGHSLEETQYF.

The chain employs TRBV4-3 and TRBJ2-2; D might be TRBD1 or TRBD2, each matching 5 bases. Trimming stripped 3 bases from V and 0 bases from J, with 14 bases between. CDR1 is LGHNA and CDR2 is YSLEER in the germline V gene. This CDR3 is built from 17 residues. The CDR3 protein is CASSQGVKGTNTGELFF. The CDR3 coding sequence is TGCGCCAGCAGCCAGGGGGTAAAGGGAACGAACACCGGGGAGCTGTTTTTT.

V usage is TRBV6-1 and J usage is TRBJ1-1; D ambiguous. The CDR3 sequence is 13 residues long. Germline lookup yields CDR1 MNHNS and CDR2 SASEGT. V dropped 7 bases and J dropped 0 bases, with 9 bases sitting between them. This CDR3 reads CASMQVMNTEAFF. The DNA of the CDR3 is TGTGCCAGCATGCAGGTTATGAACACTGAAGCTTTCTTT.

The CDR3 bases are TGCGCCAGCAGCTTGCTCGCAGGGACCCCCGAGGAACTGTTTTTT. This encodes CASSLLAGTPEELFF. V and J are TRBV5-1 and TRBJ1-4; D is perhaps TRBD1 (5 bases). Germline loops: CDR1 SGHRS, CDR2 YFSETQ. This CDR3 is built from 15 residues. V dropped 1 base and J dropped 12 bases, with 19 bases sitting between them.

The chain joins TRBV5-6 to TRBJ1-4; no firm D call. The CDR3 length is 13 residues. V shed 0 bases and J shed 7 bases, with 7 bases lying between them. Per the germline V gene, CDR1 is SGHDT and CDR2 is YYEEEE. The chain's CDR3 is CASSLDESEKLFF. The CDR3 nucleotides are TGTGCCAGCAGCTTGGACGAGAGTGAAAAACTGTTTTTT.

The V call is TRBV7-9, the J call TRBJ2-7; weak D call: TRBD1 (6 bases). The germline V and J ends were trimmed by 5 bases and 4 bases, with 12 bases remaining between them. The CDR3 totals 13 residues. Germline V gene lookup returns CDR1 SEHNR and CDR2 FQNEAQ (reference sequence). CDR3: CASSHSGAYEQYF. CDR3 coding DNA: TGTGCCAGCAGCCACTCAGGGGCGTACGAGCAGTACTTC.

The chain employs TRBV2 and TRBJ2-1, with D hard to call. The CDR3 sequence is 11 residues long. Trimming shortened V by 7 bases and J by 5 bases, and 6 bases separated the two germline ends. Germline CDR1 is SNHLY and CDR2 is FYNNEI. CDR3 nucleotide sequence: TGTGCCAGCAATAAAGACAATGAGCAGTTCTTC. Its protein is CASNKDNEQFF. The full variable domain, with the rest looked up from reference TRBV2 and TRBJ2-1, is EPEVTQTPSHQVTQMGQEVILRCVPISNHLYFYWYRQILGQKVEFLVSFYNNEISEKSEIFDDQFSVERPDGSNFTLKIRSTKLEDSAMYFCASNKDNEQFFGPGTRLTVL.

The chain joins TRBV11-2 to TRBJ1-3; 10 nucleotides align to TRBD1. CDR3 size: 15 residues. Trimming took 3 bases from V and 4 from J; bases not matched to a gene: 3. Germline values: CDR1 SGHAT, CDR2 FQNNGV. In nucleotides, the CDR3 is TGTGCCAGCAGCTTTGGGGACAGGGGAGGAAACACCATATATTTT. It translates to CASSFGDRGGNTIYF.

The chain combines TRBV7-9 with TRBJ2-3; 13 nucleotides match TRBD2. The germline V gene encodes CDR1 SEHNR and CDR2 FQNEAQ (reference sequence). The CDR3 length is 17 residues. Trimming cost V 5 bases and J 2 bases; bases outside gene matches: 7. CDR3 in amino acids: CASSPPGLAGFTDTQYF. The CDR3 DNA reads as TGTGCCAGCAGCCCCCCGGGACTAGCGGGGTTCACAGATACGCAGTATTTT. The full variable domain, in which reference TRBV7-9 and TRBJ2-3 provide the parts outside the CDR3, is DTGVSQNPRHKITKRGQNVTFRCDPISEHNRLYWYRQTLGQGPEFLTYFQNEAQLEKSRLLSDRFSAERPKGSFSTLEIQRTEQGDSAMYLCASSPPGLAGFTDTQYFGPGTRLTVL.

In DNA, the CDR3 is TGCGCCAGCAGCTCCTTACCGGCGTCCCTCAACACTGAAGCTTTCTTT. It yields the protein CASSSLPASLNTEAFF. The V call is TRBV4-1, the J call TRBJ1-1; D is undetermined. Germline CDR1 MGHRA, CDR2 YSYEKL. Trimming pared 5 bases from V and 2 bases from J, leaving 18 bases between. The CDR3 runs to 16 residues.

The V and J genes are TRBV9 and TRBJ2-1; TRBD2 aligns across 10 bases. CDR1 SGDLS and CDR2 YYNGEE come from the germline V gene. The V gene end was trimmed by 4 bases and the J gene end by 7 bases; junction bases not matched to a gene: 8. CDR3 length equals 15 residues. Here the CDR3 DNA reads TGTGCCAGCAGCACTACCCTAGCGGGGGTTAATGAGCAGTTCTTC. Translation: CASSTTLAGVNEQFF.

The CDR3 bases are TGTGCCAGCAGCTTCCGGTCGGGGGATGGCCCCGGGGAGCTGTTTTTT. This codes for CASSFRSGDGPGELFF. This chain joins TRBV7-3 and TRBJ2-2; TRBD2 might be the D (6 bases). Trimming pared 3 bases from V and 6 bases from J, leaving 17 bases between. Germline lookup yields CDR1 SGHTA and CDR2 FQGTGA. CDR3 length: 16 residues.

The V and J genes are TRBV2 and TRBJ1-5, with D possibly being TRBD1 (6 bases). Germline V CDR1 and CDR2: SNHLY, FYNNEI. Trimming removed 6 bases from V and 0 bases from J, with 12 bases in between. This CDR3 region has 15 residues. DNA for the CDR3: TGTGCCAGCAGGGCACAGGGTGGTAGCAATCAGCCCCAGCATTTT. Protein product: CASRAQGGSNQPQHF. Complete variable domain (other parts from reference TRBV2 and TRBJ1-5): EPEVTQTPSHQVTQMGQEVILRCVPISNHLYFYWYRQILGQKVEFLVSFYNNEISEKSEIFDDQFSVERPDGSNFTLKIRSTKLEDSAMYFCASRAQGGSNQPQHFGDGTRLSIL.

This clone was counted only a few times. The CDR3 loop is CASRDPGIHNEQFF. The CDR3 region has the DNA TGTGCCAGCAGGGACCCCGGCATCCACAATGAGCAGTTCTTC. The rearrangement uses TRBV2 and TRBJ2-1; D gene uncertain. The germline V gene has CDR1 SNHLY and CDR2 FYNNEI. V was clipped by 6 bases and J by 5 bases, with 14 bases between them. This CDR3 is built from 14 residues.

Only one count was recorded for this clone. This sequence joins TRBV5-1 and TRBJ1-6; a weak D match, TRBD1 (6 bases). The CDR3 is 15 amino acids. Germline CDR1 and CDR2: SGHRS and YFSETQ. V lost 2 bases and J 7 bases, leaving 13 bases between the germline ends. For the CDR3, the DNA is TGCGCCAGCAGCTTCGGGGGCCTCTGGAATTCACCCCTCCACTTT. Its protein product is CASSFGGLWNSPLHF. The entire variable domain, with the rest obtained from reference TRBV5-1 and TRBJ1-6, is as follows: KAGVTQTPRYLIKTRGQQVTLSCSPISGHRSVSWYQQTPGQGLQFLFEYFSETQRNKGNFPGRFSGRQFSNSRSEMNVSTLELGDSALYLCASSFGGLWNSPLHFGNGTRLTVT.

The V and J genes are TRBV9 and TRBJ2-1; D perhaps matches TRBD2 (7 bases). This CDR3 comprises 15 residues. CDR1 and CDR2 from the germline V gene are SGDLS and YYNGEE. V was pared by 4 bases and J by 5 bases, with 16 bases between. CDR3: CASSPGAGANNEQFF. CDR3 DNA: TGTGCCAGCAGCCCGGGGGCGGGGGCTAACAATGAGCAGTTCTTC. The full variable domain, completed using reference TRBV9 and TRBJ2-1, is DSGVTQTPKHLITATGQRVTLRCSPRSGDLSVYWYQQSLDQGLQFLIQYYNGEERAKGNILERFSAQQFPDLHSELNLSSLELGDSALYFCASSPGAGANNEQFFGPGTRLTVL.

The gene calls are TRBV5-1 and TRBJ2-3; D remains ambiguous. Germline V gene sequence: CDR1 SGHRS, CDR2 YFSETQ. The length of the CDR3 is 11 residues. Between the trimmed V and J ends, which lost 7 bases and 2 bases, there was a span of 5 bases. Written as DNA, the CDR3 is TGCGCCAGCCGAGACACAGATACGCAGTATTTT. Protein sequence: CASRDTDTQYF.

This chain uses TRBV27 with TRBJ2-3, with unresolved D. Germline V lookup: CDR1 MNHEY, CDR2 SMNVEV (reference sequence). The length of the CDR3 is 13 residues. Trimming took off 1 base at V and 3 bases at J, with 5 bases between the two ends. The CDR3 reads CASSLLGTDTQYF. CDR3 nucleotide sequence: TGTGCCAGCAGTTTATTAGGGACAGATACGCAGTATTTT.

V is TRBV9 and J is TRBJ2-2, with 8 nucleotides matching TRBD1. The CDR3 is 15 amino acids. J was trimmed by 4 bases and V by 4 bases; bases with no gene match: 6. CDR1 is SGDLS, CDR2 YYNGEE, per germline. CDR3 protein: CASSLGQGVTGELFF. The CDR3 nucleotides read TGTGCCAGCAGCCTTGGACAGGGAGTCACCGGGGAGCTGTTTTTT.

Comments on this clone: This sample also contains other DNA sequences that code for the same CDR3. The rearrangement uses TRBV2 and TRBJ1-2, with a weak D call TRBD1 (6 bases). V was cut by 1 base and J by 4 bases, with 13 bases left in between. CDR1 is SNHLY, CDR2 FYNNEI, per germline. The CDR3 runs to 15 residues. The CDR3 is CASSEGGRGAYGYTF. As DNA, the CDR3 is TGTGCCAGCAGTGAAGGGGGGCGGGGTGCCTATGGCTACACCTTC.

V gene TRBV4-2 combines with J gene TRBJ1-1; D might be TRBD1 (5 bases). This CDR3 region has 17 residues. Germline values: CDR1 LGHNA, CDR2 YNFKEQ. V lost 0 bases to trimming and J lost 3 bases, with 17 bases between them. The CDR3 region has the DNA TGTGCCAGCAGCCAAGATGGTGAGGGCAGGGCGTACACTGAAGCTTTCTTT. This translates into CASSQDGEGRAYTEAFF.

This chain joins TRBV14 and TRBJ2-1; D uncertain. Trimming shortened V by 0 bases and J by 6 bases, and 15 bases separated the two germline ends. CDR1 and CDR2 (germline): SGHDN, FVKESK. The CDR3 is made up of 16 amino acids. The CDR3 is CASSQEAASWANEQFF. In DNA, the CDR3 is TGTGCCAGCAGCCAAGAGGCGGCGTCCTGGGCCAATGAGCAGTTCTTC.

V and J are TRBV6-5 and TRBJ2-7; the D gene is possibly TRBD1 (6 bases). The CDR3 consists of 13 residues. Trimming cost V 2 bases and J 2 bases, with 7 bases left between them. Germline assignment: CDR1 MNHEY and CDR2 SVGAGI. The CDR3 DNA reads TGTGCCAGCAGTTACGCAGGGGCCTACGAGCAGTACTTC. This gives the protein CASSYAGAYEQYF.